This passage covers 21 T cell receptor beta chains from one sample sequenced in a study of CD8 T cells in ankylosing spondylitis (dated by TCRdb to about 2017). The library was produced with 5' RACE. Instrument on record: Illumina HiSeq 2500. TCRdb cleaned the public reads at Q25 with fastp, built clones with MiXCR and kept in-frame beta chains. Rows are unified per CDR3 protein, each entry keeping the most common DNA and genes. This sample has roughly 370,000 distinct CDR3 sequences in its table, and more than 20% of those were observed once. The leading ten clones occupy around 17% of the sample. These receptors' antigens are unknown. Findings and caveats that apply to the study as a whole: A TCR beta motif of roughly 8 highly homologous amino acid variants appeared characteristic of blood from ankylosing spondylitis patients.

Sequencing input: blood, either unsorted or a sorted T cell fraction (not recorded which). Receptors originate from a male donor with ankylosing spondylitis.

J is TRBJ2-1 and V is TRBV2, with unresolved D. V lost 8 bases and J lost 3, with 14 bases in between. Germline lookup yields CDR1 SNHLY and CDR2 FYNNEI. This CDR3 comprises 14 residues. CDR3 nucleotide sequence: TGTGCCAGCGGTAAGGAGAAGGACTACAATGAGCAGTTCTTC. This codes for CASGKEKDYNEQFF. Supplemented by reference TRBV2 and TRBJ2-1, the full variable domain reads EPEVTQTPSHQVTQMGQEVILRCVPISNHLYFYWYRQILGQKVEFLVSFYNNEISEKSEIFDDQFSVERPDGSNFTLKIRSTKLEDSAMYFCASGKEKDYNEQFFGPGTRLTVL.

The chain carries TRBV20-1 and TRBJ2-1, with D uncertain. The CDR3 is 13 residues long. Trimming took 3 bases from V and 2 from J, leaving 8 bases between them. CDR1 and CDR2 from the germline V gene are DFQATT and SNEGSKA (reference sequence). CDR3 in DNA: TGCAGTGCTAGCGACGACGCCTACAATGAGCAGTTCTTC. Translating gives CSASDDAYNEQFF.

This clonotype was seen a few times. Here the CDR3 DNA reads TGTGCCAGCAGGGGTTCTAGCGGGAGGTTCTACGAGCAGTACTTC. Its protein is CASRGSSGRFYEQYF. The rearrangement joins TRBV6-1 to TRBJ2-7; TRBD2 matches at 11 bases. J gave up 3 bases and V 6 bases, and 7 bases lay outside the gene matches. Germline CDR1 and CDR2: MNHNS and SASEGT. The CDR3 runs to 15 residues.

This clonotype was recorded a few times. This CDR3 is CASSVDSPRTNIQYF. CDR3 nucleotides: TGTGCCAGCAGTGTAGACTCCCCGAGGACAAACATTCAGTACTTC. The V and J genes are TRBV2 and TRBJ2-4; D gene unclear. The CDR3 is 15 amino acids. The V gene's germline CDR1 is SNHLY and CDR2 FYNNEI. V was shortened by 4 bases and J by 6 bases, with 16 bases between the two germline ends.

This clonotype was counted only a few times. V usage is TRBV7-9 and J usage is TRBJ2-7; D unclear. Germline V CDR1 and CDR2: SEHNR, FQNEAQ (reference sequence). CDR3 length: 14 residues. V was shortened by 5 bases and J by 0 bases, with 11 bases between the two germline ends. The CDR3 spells CASSQTTFSYEQYF. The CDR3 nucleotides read TGTGCCAGCAGCCAGACGACATTCTCCTACGAGCAGTACTTC.

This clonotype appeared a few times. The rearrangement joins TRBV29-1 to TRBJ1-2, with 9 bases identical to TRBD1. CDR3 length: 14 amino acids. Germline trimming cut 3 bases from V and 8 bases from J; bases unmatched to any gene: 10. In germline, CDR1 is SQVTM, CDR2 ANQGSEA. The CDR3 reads CSVETGTGWLGYTF. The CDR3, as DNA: TGCAGCGTTGAGACCGGGACAGGGTGGCTCGGCTACACCTTC.

CDR3 loop: CASSSSINNQPQHF. The CDR3 DNA is TGTGCCAGCTCGTCCTCGATCAACAATCAGCCCCAGCATTTT. The genes are TRBV18 and TRBJ1-5; D unresolved. Germline V gene data show CDR1 as KGHSH and CDR2 as LQKENI. CDR3 length: 14 residues. V was cut by 6 bases and J by 3 bases, with 12 bases left in between.

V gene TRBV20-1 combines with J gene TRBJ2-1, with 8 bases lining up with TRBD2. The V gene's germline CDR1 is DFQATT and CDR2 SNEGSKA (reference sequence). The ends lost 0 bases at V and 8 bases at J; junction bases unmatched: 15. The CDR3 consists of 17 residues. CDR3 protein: CSARDSPGTSNIDEQFF. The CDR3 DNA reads TGCAGTGCTAGAGATTCCCCCGGGACTAGTAATATCGATGAGCAGTTCTTC.

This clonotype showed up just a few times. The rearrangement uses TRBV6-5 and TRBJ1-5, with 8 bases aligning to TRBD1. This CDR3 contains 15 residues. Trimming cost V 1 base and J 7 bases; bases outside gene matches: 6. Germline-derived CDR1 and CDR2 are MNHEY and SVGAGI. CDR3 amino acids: CASSYFQGAGQPQHF. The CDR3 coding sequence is TGTGCCAGCAGTTACTTCCAGGGGGCAGGGCAGCCCCAGCATTTT.

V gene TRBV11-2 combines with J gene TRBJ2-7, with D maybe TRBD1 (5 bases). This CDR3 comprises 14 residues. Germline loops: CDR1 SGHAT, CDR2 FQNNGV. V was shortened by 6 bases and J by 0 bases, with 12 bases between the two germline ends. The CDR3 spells CASRSPTASYEQYF. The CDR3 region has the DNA TGTGCCAGCAGGTCTCCGACAGCCTCCTACGAGCAGTACTTC.

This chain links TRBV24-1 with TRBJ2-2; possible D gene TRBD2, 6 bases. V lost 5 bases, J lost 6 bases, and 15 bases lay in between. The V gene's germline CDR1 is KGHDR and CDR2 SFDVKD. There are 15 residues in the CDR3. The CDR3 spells CATSVAALDAGELFF. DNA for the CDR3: TGTGCCACCAGTGTAGCGGCCCTGGATGCCGGGGAGCTGTTTTTT.

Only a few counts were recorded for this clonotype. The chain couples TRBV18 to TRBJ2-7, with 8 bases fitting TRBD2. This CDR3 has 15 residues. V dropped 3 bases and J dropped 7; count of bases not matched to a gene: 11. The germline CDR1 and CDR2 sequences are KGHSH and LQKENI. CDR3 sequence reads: CASSPPKAGDDEQYF. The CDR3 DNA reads TGTGCCAGCTCACCTCCGAAAGCGGGAGACGATGAGCAGTACTTC.

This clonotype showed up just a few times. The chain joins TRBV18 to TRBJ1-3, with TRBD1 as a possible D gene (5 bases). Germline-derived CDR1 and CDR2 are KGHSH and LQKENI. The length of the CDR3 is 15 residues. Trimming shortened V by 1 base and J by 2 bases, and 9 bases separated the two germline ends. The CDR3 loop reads CASSPREGPGNTIYF. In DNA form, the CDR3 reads TGTGCCAGCTCACCACGCGAGGGACCTGGAAACACCATATATTTT.

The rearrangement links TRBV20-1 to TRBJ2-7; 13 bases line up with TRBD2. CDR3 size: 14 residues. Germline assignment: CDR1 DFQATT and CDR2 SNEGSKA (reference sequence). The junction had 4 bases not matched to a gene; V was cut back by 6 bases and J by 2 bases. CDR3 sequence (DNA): TGCAGTGCCCCGGGGACTAGCGGGACCTACGAGCAGTACTTC. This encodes CSAPGTSGTYEQYF.

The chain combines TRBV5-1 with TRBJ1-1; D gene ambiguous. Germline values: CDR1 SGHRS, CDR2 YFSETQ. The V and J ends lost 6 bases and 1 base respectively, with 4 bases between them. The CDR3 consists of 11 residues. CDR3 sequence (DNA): TGCGCCAGCACAGCGAACACTGAAGCTTTCTTT. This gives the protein CASTANTEAFF.

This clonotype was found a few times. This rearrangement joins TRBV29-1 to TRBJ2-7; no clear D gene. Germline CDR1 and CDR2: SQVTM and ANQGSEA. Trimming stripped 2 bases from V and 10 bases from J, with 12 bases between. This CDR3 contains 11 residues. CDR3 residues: CSVESPDQQYF. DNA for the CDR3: TGCAGCGTTGAAAGCCCAGACCAACAGTACTTC.

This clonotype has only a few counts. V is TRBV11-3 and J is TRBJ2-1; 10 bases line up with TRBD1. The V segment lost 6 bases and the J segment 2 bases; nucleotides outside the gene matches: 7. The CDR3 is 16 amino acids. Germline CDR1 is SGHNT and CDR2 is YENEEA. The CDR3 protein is CASSSGTGVPYNEQFF. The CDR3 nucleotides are TGTGCCAGCAGTTCCGGGACAGGGGTTCCCTACAATGAGCAGTTCTTC.

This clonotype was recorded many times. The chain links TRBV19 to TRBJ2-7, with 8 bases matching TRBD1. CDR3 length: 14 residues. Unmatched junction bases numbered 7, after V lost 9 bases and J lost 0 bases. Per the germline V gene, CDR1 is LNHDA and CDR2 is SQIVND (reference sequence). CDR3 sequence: CASSRDRSSYEQYF. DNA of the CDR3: TGTGCCAGCAGTCGGGACAGGAGCTCCTACGAGCAGTACTTC.

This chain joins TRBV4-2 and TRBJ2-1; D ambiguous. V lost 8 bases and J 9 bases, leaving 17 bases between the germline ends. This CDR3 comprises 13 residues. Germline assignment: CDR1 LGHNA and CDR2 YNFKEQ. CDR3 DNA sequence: TGTGCCAGCGGTTCGTCGGTGGGGTTTGAGCAGTTCTTC. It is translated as CASGSSVGFEQFF.

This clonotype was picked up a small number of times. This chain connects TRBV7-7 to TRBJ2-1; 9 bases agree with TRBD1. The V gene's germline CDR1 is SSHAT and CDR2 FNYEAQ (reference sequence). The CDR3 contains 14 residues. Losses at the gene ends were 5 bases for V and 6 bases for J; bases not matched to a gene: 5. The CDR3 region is CASSTGTGINEQFF. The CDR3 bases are TGTGCCAGCAGCACCGGGACAGGGATCAATGAGCAGTTCTTC. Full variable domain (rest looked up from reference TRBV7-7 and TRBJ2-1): GAGVSQSPRYKVTKRGQDVTLRCDPISSHATLYWYQQALGQGPEFLTYFNYEAQPDKSGLPSDRFSAERPEGSISTLTIQRTEQRDSAMYRCASSTGTGINEQFFGPGTRLTVL.

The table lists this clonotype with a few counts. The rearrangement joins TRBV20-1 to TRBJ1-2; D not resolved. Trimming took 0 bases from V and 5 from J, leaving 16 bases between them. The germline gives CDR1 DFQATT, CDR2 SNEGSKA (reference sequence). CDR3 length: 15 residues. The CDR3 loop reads CSARDLPPGGYGYTF. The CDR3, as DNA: TGCAGTGCTAGAGATTTGCCTCCCGGTGGTTATGGCTACACCTTC.